This TCR beta chain was observed in a study of response to subunit inactivated influenza vaccine. V lost 4 bases to trimming and J lost 3 bases, with 10 bases between them. CDR3 length equals 13 residues. Germline V lookup: CDR1 ENHRY, CDR2 SYGVKD. Study-level points and caveats: Authors suggested seasonal influenza vaccinations each recruit few new T cells.

TCRdb reprocessed the RT-PCR reads via MiXCR and lists one record per CDR3 protein. The profile covers fewer than 550,000 distinct CDR3 sequences, with over 25% appearing a single time and 1.5% to 2% taken by the ten largest. This clonotype was seen a handful of times. The antigen is undetermined. This sequence was found in a man aged 50-60 years who received an inactivated influenza vaccine. The sample here was CD4+ T cells sorted from PBMCs, taken 5 days after vaccination. The chain has TRBV10-3 and TRBJ2-7; D not certain. The CDR3 DNA sequence: TGTGCCATCAGTGTTTCCAACCGCTACGAGCAGTACTTC. Translated, it gives CAISVSNRYEQYF.